The present entry profiles one TCR beta chain with its context. These data come from a study of cytomegalovirus exposure and HLA in healthy donors. Trimming cost V 5 bases and J 2 bases; bases outside gene matches: 2. The germline V gene has CDR1 SGHRS and CDR2 YFSETQ. The CDR3 has 14 amino acids. The PCR used 60 Vbeta and 13 Jbeta primers. Generated by immunoSEQ multiplex PCR, the TCRdb table keeps only in-frame clones and is missing some. This sample carries about 130,000 clones, 65% to 80% of them seen once, and the ten largest clones take around 3%. The sequenced sample was PBMCs. This sequence was found in a man between 40 and 49 years old in good health and CMV-seronegative. The J gene is TRBJ2-3, the V gene TRBV5-1, with 10 bases identical to TRBD2. CDR3 in amino acids: CASRTSGTTDTQYF. Here the CDR3 DNA reads TGCGCCAGCAGAACTAGCGGGACCACAGATACGCAGTATTTT.